Given below is one T cell receptor (beta chain) in context. Only a few counts were recorded for this clone. Its antigen remains unidentified. No much larger clone exists at a distance of one base, and base qualities are not known. Using the deep immunoSEQ assay, multiplex PCR amplified TCR CDR3 regions from genomic DNA. Genomic DNA extracted from each cell subset was distributed evenly over all wells of several immunoSEQ 96-well plates, and each plate served as one replicate. For sorted subsets, around 0.2 ug of genomic DNA, equivalent to around 30,000 T cell genomes, went into each replicate PCR. Purified libraries were quantified with a Qubit 3.0 fluorometer, sized on a Bioanalyzer 2100, and re-quantified with the KAPA Library Quantification kit. Every immunoSEQ 96-well plate was sequenced on a separate single-read 150-cycle Illumina NextSeq 550 flow cell. The published analysis was carried out like this. Because only junctional sequences without quality scores were contained in the immunoSEQ output, filtering matching that applied to full-length reads could not be performed. To assign V/J genes and CDR3, sequences were annotated against IMGT germline references using PyIR, a Python wrapper for IgBLAST v1.9. Reads with weak V/J assignments (E-value above 1e-6), missing CDR3, stop codons, out-of-frame junctions, or ambiguous translated residues were removed. V3J clonotypes were defined as sequences sharing an identical inferred V gene, J gene, and CDR3 amino acid sequence. To compute the percentage overlap between repertoires, the number of shared unique clonotypes was divided by the size of the smaller repertoire. RTK rarefaction, the Chao1 estimator, and Recon v2.1 estimates of unobserved clonotypes were used to assess repertoire richness. OLGA was used to compute generation probabilities for all TCRbeta clonotypes that the gDNA method yielded from a handful of donors. This immuneACCESS table, as held by TCRdb, lists in-frame sequences with V and J called but not all clones. Of the missing ones, under half trace to an unresolved V gene in checked studies; the others have no known cause. D and trimming come from the DNA, and the V and J calls and clone size come from that table. The sample table shows approximately 100,000 clones, and under 70% are seen once. 24% of the sample rests with the top ten.

The sample originates from a study of shared clonotypes between healthy human individuals (TCRdb year 2020). Describing the broader study: A couple of women and a few men aged 18 to 49 years were included in the cohort. For each donor, CD4 naive and CD4 memory were each run on three plates, CD8 naive on two plates, and CD8 memory on one plate. The study deeply sequenced blood TCR repertoires of about 5 healthy adults to estimate repertoire size and the extent of clonotype sharing between individuals. To increase sequencing depth and limit assay-specific biases, different laboratories used diverse techniques to prepare libraries and sequence TCR repertoires. Per donor, leukapheresis produced somewhere between about 0.9 and 9.5 billion PBMCs. What the authors observed across the whole study: Sampling was restricted to blood, and TCR repertoires in tissues likely differ from the TCR repertoires found in blood. Based on pairwise subsampling, the degree of clonotype sharing among donors was expected to be affected by sequencing depth. Incomplete sequencing was indicated by rarefaction of sorted-subset datasets, despite the large sequencing depth. Clonotypes shared by all four sorted-subset donors showed higher generation probabilities than non-shared clonotypes. Sharing across several donors was observed for roughly 5.4% of naive CD4, less than 4% of naive CD8, about 2.5% of memory CD4, and roughly 0.4% of memory CD8 clonotypes. Larger estimated clonotype richness was generally found for naive subsets than for memory subsets. Because the study included a small number of donors, the genetic and exposure-history diversity represented was limited.

Donors were healthy HIV-negative adults with no recently reported acute infections or vaccinations. Only Caucasian adults living in Nashville, Tennessee, USA were represented among the donors. CD8 memory samples were composed of magnetically selected CD45RO+ cells combined with CCR7-negative CD45RA+ effector memory (TemRA) cells. Blood was obtained by leukapheresis, after which PBMCs were separated by Ficoll-Histopaque density gradient centrifugation and cryopreserved in liquid nitrogen vapor phase. Analytical flow cytometry was used to check the purity and quantity of every magnetically sorted T cell population. From each sorted fraction, genomic DNA was isolated and quantified by UV absorbance on a Nanodrop 2000c. CDR1 is given as MDHEN and CDR2 as SYDVKM, both from the germline V gene. Including the terminal cysteine and phenylalanine, the CDR3 comprises 15 residues. CDR3 DNA only is kept here, 45 bases in frame from base 1. V and J lose 6 bases and 6 bases, and a span of 15 bases separates them.

Sequencing used memory CD8+ T cells sorted from blood. The sample's cell subset or site label, decoded: CD45RO+ cells pooled with CCR7-negative TemRA cells. The rearranged chain carries TRBV28 and TRBJ1-6; the D gene remains uncertain. The sequence came from a young woman in good health. The CDR3 has the sequence CASSLPQTGNSPLHF. The DNA sequence follows: TGTGCCAGCAGCCTTCCGCAGACGGGTAATTCACCCCTCCACTTT.